These 21 T cell receptor beta chains were all obtained from the same sample, sequenced in a study of T cells in Graves' hyperthyroidism and ophthalmopathy. RNA transcripts were the template for amplifying TCR beta CDR3 regions. The HTBI primer set served for first-round RT-PCR of the TCR CDR3. TCRdb recomputed calls from the multiplex PCR reads with MiXCR, one row per CDR3 protein. The sample carries 600,000 to 650,000 distinct CDR3 sequences, more than 20% recorded once. The specimen was blood. The receptors here all came from a young man with Graves' ophthalmopathy.

The chain has TRBV20-1 and TRBJ2-7; possible D gene TRBD2, 6 bases. This CDR3 region has 15 residues. The germline V gene has CDR1 DFQATT and CDR2 SNEGSKA (reference sequence). V lost 6 bases and J lost 5, with 23 bases in between. Here the CDR3 DNA reads TGCAGTGCGGGCGGGACTCGAGATTTGGGGCACGAGCAGTACTTC. It translates to CSAGGTRDLGHEQYF.

The chain uses TRBV9 and TRBJ2-1; TRBD2 aligns across 9 bases. CDR3 length: 16 residues. V lost 3 bases and J lost 8; bases outside the gene matches: 12. In germline, CDR1 is SGDLS, CDR2 YYNGEE. The CDR3 sequence is CASSEGVREGRDEQFF. The CDR3 DNA is TGTGCCAGCAGCGAGGGGGTGCGGGAGGGTAGGGATGAGCAGTTCTTC. Variable domain in full (rest from reference TRBV9 and TRBJ2-1): DSGVTQTPKHLITATGQRVTLRCSPRSGDLSVYWYQQSLDQGLQFLIQYYNGEERAKGNILERFSAQQFPDLHSELNLSSLELGDSALYFCASSEGVREGRDEQFFGPGTRLTVL.

The CDR3 nucleotides read TGTGCCACATCTACGGGACAGGGGGACGAGACCCAGTACTTC. As protein: CATSTGQGDETQYF. V usage is TRBV24-1 and J usage is TRBJ2-5, with 11 bases that match TRBD1. With V trimmed by 10 bases and J by 5 bases, 8 bases remained unmatched. Germline CDR1 is KGHDR and CDR2 is SFDVKD. The CDR3 has 14 amino acids.

This clonotype occurred a few times. The chain employs TRBV2 and TRBJ1-2; 9 positions agree with TRBD1. Germline values: CDR1 SNHLY, CDR2 FYNNEI. The V and J ends lost 11 bases and 7 bases, in that order; junction bases with no gene match: 8. The CDR3 runs 12 residues. The CDR3: CARANRGPGYTF. The DNA of the CDR3 is TGTGCCCGTGCAAACAGGGGGCCTGGCTACACCTTC.

The rearrangement joins TRBV9 to TRBJ2-2; 8 bases agree with TRBD1. Trimming cost V 0 bases and J 3 bases; bases outside gene matches: 4. The CDR3 consists of 16 residues. Per the germline V gene, CDR1 is SGDLS and CDR2 is YYNGEE. The CDR3 sequence: CASSVDPGGDTGELFF. The CDR3 bases are TGTGCCAGCAGCGTAGATCCAGGGGGCGACACCGGGGAGCTGTTTTTT. Full variable domain (rest looked up from reference TRBV9 and TRBJ2-2): DSGVTQTPKHLITATGQRVTLRCSPRSGDLSVYWYQQSLDQGLQFLIQYYNGEERAKGNILERFSAQQFPDLHSELNLSSLELGDSALYFCASSVDPGGDTGELFFGEGSRLTVL.

Only a few counts were recorded for this clonotype. The gene calls are TRBV30 and TRBJ1-6, with 9 bases that match TRBD1. The CDR3 runs 14 residues. The ends lost 8 bases at V and 3 bases at J; junction bases unmatched: 5. CDR1 GTSNPN and CDR2 SVGIG come from the germline V gene (reference sequence). CDR3 in amino acids: CARDRVHYNSPLHF. DNA for the CDR3: TGTGCCCGGGACAGGGTACACTATAATTCACCCCTCCACTTT. Full variable domain (rest looked up from reference TRBV30 and TRBJ1-6): SQTIHQWPATLVQPVGSPLSLECTVEGTSNPNLYWYRQAAGRGLQLLFYSVGIGQISSEVPQNLSASRPQDRQFILSSKKLLLSDSGFYLCARDRVHYNSPLHFGNGTRLTVT.

This clonotype was detected only a few times. This rearrangement joins TRBV7-2 to TRBJ2-7; a weak D match, TRBD2 (5 bases). Germline CDR1 and CDR2: SGHTA and FQGNSA. There are 14 residues in the CDR3. Trimming stripped 5 bases from V and 6 bases from J, with 17 bases between. The CDR3 sequence is CASSIGLAPGEQYF. The CDR3 nucleotides are TGTGCCAGCAGCATAGGACTCGCCCCGGGCGAGCAGTACTTC. Based on the CDR3 plus reference TRBV7-2 and TRBJ2-7, the full variable domain is GAGVSQSPSNKVTEKGKDVELRCDPISGHTALYWYRQSLGQGLEFLIYFQGNSAPDKSGLPSDRFSAERTGGSVSTLTIQRTQQEDSAVYLCASSIGLAPGEQYFGPGTRLTVT.

In its sample, this clonotype was seen a few times. The chain links TRBV5-1 to TRBJ2-2, with 9 positions matching TRBD2. This CDR3 is built from 18 residues. Germline values: CDR1 SGHRS, CDR2 YFSETQ. Germline trimming cut 4 bases from V and 3 bases from J; bases unmatched to any gene: 13. The CDR3 sequence is CASSPRSGGRADTGELFF. The CDR3 region has the DNA TGCGCCAGCAGCCCCCGCTCCGGCGGGAGGGCGGACACCGGGGAGCTGTTTTTT.

This clonotype was seen at least ten times. The chain employs TRBV28 and TRBJ1-5; 7 bases map to TRBD1. Germline V gene data show CDR1 as MDHEN and CDR2 as SYDVKM. There are 15 residues in the CDR3. J gave up 6 bases and V 5 bases, and 10 bases lay outside the gene matches. The chain's CDR3 is CASSADREWAQPQHF. The CDR3 DNA sequence: TGTGCCAGCAGTGCCGACAGGGAGTGGGCTCAGCCCCAGCATTTT.

This chain links TRBV5-1 with TRBJ1-1; perhaps TRBD1 as D (6 bases). The CDR3 is 13 amino acids. V was shortened by 5 bases and J by 4 bases, with 12 bases between the two germline ends. Germline lookup yields CDR1 SGHRS and CDR2 YFSETQ. The CDR3 reads CASSFTGFTEAFF. The CDR3 DNA reads TGCGCCAGCAGTTTTACAGGGTTCACTGAAGCTTTCTTT. The full variable domain, rest sourced from reference TRBV5-1 and TRBJ1-1, is KAGVTQTPRYLIKTRGQQVTLSCSPISGHRSVSWYQQTPGQGLQFLFEYFSETQRNKGNFPGRFSGRQFSNSRSEMNVSTLELGDSALYLCASSFTGFTEAFFGQGTRLTVV.

Notes on this clonotype: A much larger clone sits a single nucleotide away, making a read error possible. The rearrangement links TRBV9 to TRBJ2-7, with 11 nucleotides matching TRBD1. The junction had 5 bases not matched to a gene; V was cut back by 4 bases and J by 5 bases. Germline V gene data show CDR1 as SGDLS and CDR2 as YYNGEE. CDR3 length: 14 residues. CDR3 nucleotides: TGTGCCAGCAGCCCCTGGGACAGGGGGAACGAGCAGTACTTC. Translation gives CASSPWDRGNEQYF.

The chain employs TRBV7-2 and TRBJ2-3; D unresolved. The CDR3 spans 16 residues. CDR1 is SGHTA and CDR2 is FQGNSA in the germline V gene. V dropped 1 base and J dropped 7 bases, with 18 bases sitting between them. CDR3 region: CASSLVGNLLTNTQYF. CDR3 nucleotide sequence: TGTGCCAGCAGCTTAGTTGGGAACCTTCTGACAAATACGCAGTATTTT.

This clonotype was counted at least ten times. The chain links TRBV7-2 to TRBJ2-7, with D perhaps TRBD2 (6 bases). Trimming pared 1 base from V and 3 bases from J, leaving 10 bases between. There are 14 residues in the CDR3. Germline CDR1 SGHTA, CDR2 FQGNSA. CDR3 protein: CASSLDGSFYEQYF. The CDR3 region has the DNA TGTGCCAGCAGCTTAGACGGGAGTTTCTACGAGCAGTACTTC.

The genes are TRBV28 and TRBJ1-4; D gene ambiguous. CDR3 size: 14 residues. Trimming removed 4 bases from V and 1 base from J, with 7 bases in between. CDR1 is MDHEN and CDR2 is SYDVKM in the germline V gene. The CDR3: CASSYEGTNEKLFF. The CDR3 bases are TGTGCCAGCAGTTATGAGGGAACTAATGAAAAACTGTTTTTT.

This clonotype was counted only a few times. The chain combines TRBV7-2 with TRBJ2-5; 9 bases fit TRBD2. The CDR3 has 18 residues. V shed 3 bases and J 0 bases; nucleotides not matched to a gene: 11. Germline V gene sequence: CDR1 SGHTA, CDR2 FQGNSA. The CDR3 nucleotides are TGTGCCAGCAGCTTGGGTAGCGGGAGCGCGAGGTACCAAGAGACCCAGTACTTC. Its translation: CASSLGSGSARYQETQYF. Drawing the rest from reference TRBV7-2 and TRBJ2-5, the complete variable domain is GAGVSQSPSNKVTEKGKDVELRCDPISGHTALYWYRQSLGQGLEFLIYFQGNSAPDKSGLPSDRFSAERTGGSVSTLTIQRTQQEDSAVYLCASSLGSGSARYQETQYFGPGTRLLVL.

V is TRBV28 and J is TRBJ1-5; the D gene is possibly TRBD1 (6 bases). The CDR3 is 14 residues long. The germline V and J ends were trimmed by 6 bases and 8 bases, with 17 bases remaining between them. The germline V gene encodes CDR1 MDHEN and CDR2 SYDVKM. This CDR3 is CASRAGGRVEPQHF. In DNA form, the CDR3 reads TGTGCCAGCAGAGCGGGGGGCAGGGTGGAGCCCCAGCATTTT. The whole variable domain, filled in from reference TRBV28 and TRBJ1-5, reads DVKVTQSSRYLVKRTGEKVFLECVQDMDHENMFWYRQDPGLGLRLIYFSYDVKMKEKGDIPEGYSVSREKKERFSLILESASTNQTSMYLCASRAGGRVEPQHFGDGTRLSIL.

The V gene is TRBV19, the J gene TRBJ2-1; 12 bases agree with TRBD2. CDR1 is LNHDA, CDR2 SQIVND, per germline (reference sequence). V dropped 4 bases and J dropped 6; count of bases not matched to a gene: 4. The CDR3 is 15 amino acids. The CDR3 DNA follows: TGTGCCAGTAGTACCGGACTAGCGGGGACCAATGAGCAGTTCTTC. Translated: CASSTGLAGTNEQFF.

This clonotype was seen many times. The chain joins TRBV6-1 to TRBJ2-7; D may be TRBD1 (5 bases). Trimming removed 5 bases from V and 6 bases from J, with 11 bases in between. Germline V gives CDR1 MNHNS, CDR2 SASEGT. The CDR3 is 12 amino acids. The CDR3 nucleotides read TGTGCCAGCAGTCCGCCAGGGCCCGAGCAGTACTTC. The encoded protein is CASSPPGPEQYF.

The chain has TRBV9 and TRBJ2-5, with TRBD1 matching over 7 bases. Trimming removed 0 bases from V and 5 bases from J; junction bases left unmatched: 7. The CDR3 loop spans 15 amino acids. In germline, CDR1 is SGDLS, CDR2 YYNGEE. The CDR3 coding sequence is TGTGCCAGCAGCGTAGGTGACAGGGAGATCGAGACCCAGTACTTC. It encodes CASSVGDREIETQYF.

The chain has TRBV11-1 and TRBJ2-7; weak D call: TRBD1 (6 bases). CDR1 and CDR2 (germline): SGHAT, FQDESV (reference sequence). The CDR3 has 15 amino acids. Trimming left V 3 bases short and J 1 base short, with 13 bases between. The CDR3 sequence: CASSFEQGISYEQYF. The CDR3 bases are TGTGCCAGCAGCTTTGAACAGGGCATTTCCTACGAGCAGTACTTC.

This chain links TRBV6-1 with TRBJ2-6; D uncertain. CDR1 MNHNS and CDR2 SASEGT come from the germline V gene. The CDR3 length is 17 residues. The V gene lost 0 bases and the J gene lost 4 bases, with 13 bases spanning the gap. In nucleotides, the CDR3 is TGTGCCAGCAGTGAAGCGCTGGGCAGGTCCGGGGCCAACGTCCTGACTTTC. Translated, it gives CASSEALGRSGANVLTF.